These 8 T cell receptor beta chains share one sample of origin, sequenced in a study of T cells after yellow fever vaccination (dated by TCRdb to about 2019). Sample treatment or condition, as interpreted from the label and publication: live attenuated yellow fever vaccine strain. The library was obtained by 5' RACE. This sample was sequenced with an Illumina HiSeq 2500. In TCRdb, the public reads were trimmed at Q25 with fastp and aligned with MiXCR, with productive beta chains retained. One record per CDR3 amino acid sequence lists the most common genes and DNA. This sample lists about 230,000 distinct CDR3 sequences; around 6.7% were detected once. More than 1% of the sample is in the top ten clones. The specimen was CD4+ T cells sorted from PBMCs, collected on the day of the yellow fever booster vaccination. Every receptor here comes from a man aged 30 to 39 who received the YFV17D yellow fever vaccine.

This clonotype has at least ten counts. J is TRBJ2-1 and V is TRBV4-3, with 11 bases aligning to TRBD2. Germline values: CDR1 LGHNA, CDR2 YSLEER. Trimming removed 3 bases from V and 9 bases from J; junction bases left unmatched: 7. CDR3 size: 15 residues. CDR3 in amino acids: CASSQRLAGLVEQFF. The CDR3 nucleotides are TGCGCCAGCAGCCAGCGACTAGCGGGGTTAGTTGAGCAGTTCTTC.

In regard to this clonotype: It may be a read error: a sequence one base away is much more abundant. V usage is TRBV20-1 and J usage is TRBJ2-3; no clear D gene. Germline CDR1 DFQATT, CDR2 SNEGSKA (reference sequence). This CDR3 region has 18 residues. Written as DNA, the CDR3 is TGCTGTGCCTCGTTTCGCGCTAGACACGAGACTAGCACAGATACGCAGTATTTT. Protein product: CCASFRARHETSTDTQYF.

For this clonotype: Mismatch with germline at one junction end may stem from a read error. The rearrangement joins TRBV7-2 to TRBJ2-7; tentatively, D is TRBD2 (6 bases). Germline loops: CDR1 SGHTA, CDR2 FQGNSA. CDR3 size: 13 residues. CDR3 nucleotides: TGTGTCAGCAGCTTATCGGGAGACTACGAGCAGTACTTC. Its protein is CVSSLSGDYEQYF.

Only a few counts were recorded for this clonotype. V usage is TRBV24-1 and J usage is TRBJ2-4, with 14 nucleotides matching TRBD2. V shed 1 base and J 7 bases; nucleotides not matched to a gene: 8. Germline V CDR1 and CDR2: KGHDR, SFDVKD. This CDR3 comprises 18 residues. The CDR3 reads CATSDFYRLAGGPNIQYF. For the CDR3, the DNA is TGTGCCACCAGTGATTTTTACCGACTAGCGGGAGGGCCGAACATTCAGTACTTC.

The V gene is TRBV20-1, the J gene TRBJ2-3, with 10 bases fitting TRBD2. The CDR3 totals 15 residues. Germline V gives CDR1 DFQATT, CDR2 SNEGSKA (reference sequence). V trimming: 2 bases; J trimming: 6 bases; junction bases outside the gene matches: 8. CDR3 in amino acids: CSARSPSGRVDTQYF. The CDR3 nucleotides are TGCAGTGCTAGATCCCCGAGCGGGAGGGTGGATACGCAGTATTTT.

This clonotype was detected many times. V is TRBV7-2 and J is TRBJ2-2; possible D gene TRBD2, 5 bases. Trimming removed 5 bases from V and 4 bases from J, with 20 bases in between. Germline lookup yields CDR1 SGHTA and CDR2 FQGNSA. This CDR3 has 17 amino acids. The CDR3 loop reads CASSPPGWRKGTGELFF. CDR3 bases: TGTGCCAGCAGCCCCCCGGGGTGGCGCAAAGGCACCGGGGAGCTGTTTTTT.

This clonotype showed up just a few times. The CDR3 reads CASSTTGKVDTQYF. The CDR3 DNA is TGCGCCAGCAGCACCACAGGGAAGGTAGATACGCAGTATTTT. J is TRBJ2-3 and V is TRBV5-1; possibly TRBD1 for D (6 bases). Looked up from germline, CDR1 is SGHRS and CDR2 is YFSETQ. This CDR3 comprises 14 residues. V was shortened by 4 bases and J by 5 bases, with 14 bases between the two germline ends.

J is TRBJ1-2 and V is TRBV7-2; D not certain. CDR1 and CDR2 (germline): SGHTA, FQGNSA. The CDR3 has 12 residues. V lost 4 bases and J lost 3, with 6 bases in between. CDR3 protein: CASSYTDYGYTF. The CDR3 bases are TGTGCCAGCAGCTACACGGACTATGGCTACACCTTC. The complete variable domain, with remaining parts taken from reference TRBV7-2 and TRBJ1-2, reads GAGVSQSPSNKVTEKGKDVELRCDPISGHTALYWYRQSLGQGLEFLIYFQGNSAPDKSGLPSDRFSAERTGGSVSTLTIQRTQQEDSAVYLCASSYTDYGYTFGSGTRLTVV.